One sample yielded the 10 T cell receptor beta chains listed below, sequenced in a study of cytomegalovirus exposure and HLA in healthy donors. With 60 Vbeta and 13 Jbeta primers, the PCR was carried out. Assay: immunoSEQ multiplex PCR; the TCRdb copy retains only in-frame clones and omits some. This table holds approximately 160,000 clones, 70% to 85% found once. Sample: PBMCs. These TCRs come from a man younger than 35 in good health and CMV-seronegative.

The gene calls are TRBV5-1 and TRBJ2-3; 8 bases agree with TRBD1. V was pared by 4 bases and J by 0 bases, with 7 bases of the junction left unmatched. Germline V lookup: CDR1 SGHRS, CDR2 YFSETQ. CDR3 size: 16 residues. For the CDR3, the DNA is TGCGCCAGCAGCCATGGGACAGGATCTAGCACAGATACGCAGTATTTT. Its protein is CASSHGTGSSTDTQYF.

This clone was seen a handful of times. V and J are TRBV4-1 and TRBJ1-5; 9 bases align to TRBD1. This CDR3 spans 13 amino acids. The V segment lost 8 bases and the J segment 5 bases; nucleotides outside the gene matches: 4. Germline CDR1 and CDR2: MGHRA and YSYEKL. The CDR3 DNA reads TGCGCCAGCGCCGGACAGGGGTATCAGCCCCAGCATTTT. Protein product: CASAGQGYQPQHF.

The chain couples TRBV10-1 to TRBJ1-5, with TRBD1 identical over 9 bases. The V gene's germline CDR1 is WNHNN and CDR2 SYGVQD (reference sequence). The CDR3 runs 14 residues. The V and J ends lost 9 bases and 2 bases, in that order; junction bases with no gene match: 5. The CDR3 loop reads CASDRGIGNQPQHF. The CDR3 nucleotides are TGCGCCAGTGACAGGGGGATCGGCAATCAGCCCCAGCATTTT.

The CDR3, as DNA: TGTGCCAGCAGCCAAACAGGGGGTTCACCCCTCCACTTT. It yields the protein CASSQTGGSPLHF. The chain joins TRBV28 to TRBJ1-6, with 8 bases fitting TRBD1. The CDR3 loop spans 13 amino acids. The V gene's germline CDR1 is MDHEN and CDR2 SYDVKM. The V segment lost 6 bases and the J segment 9 bases; nucleotides outside the gene matches: 4.

As regards this clone: At one end, the junction sequence differs from germline, possibly due to a read error. V usage is TRBV7-3 and J usage is TRBJ2-1, with TRBD2 identical over 8 bases. Looked up from germline, CDR1 is SGHTA and CDR2 is FQGTGA. The CDR3 consists of 15 residues. As DNA, the CDR3 is TGTGCCAGCAGCCTAACTAGCGGCCTCTACAATGAGCAGTTCTTC. Protein: CASSLTSGLYNEQFF.

V usage is TRBV18 and J usage is TRBJ2-1, with TRBD2 matching 11 bases. This CDR3 is built from 17 residues. Trimming cost V 6 bases and J 6 bases; bases outside gene matches: 13. Looked up from germline, CDR1 is KGHSH and CDR2 is LQKENI. CDR3 loop: CASSPRVAGGKINEQFF. CDR3 nucleotide sequence: TGTGCCAGCTCTCCAAGAGTAGCGGGAGGGAAGATCAATGAGCAGTTCTTC.

V usage is TRBV20-1 and J usage is TRBJ2-7; D possibly corresponds to TRBD1 (6 bases). The V end lost 5 bases, the J end lost 8 bases, and 13 bases lay between the germline ends. This CDR3 is built from 11 residues. Germline CDR1 DFQATT, CDR2 SNEGSKA (reference sequence). The DNA for the CDR3 is TGCAGTGCTGAGACCCGGGACAAGCAGTACTTC. This codes for CSAETRDKQYF.

CDR3: CAISDRGLSTDTQYF. The CDR3 coding sequence is TGTGCCATCAGCGACAGGGGGCTAAGCACAGATACGCAGTATTTT. The J gene is TRBJ2-3, the V gene TRBV10-3; TRBD1 matches at 10 bases. The CDR3 length is 15 residues. With V trimmed by 6 bases and J by 0 bases, 3 bases remained unmatched. Germline CDR1 is ENHRY and CDR2 is SYGVKD.

V and J are TRBV7-9 and TRBJ2-1; 8 nucleotides agree with TRBD2. The V segment lost 5 bases and the J segment 6 bases; nucleotides outside the gene matches: 6. This CDR3 has 14 residues. Germline CDR1 and CDR2: SEHNR and FQNEAQ (reference sequence). In nucleotides, the CDR3 is TGTGCCAGCAGCCCTCCAGCGGGAGCCAATGAGCAGTTCTTC. Translating gives CASSPPAGANEQFF.

The V gene is TRBV7-3, the J gene TRBJ2-2, with D possibly matching TRBD2 (5 bases). Trimming pared 5 bases from V and 7 bases from J, leaving 17 bases between. This CDR3 is 15 amino acids long. Germline lookup yields CDR1 SGHTA and CDR2 FQGTGA. CDR3 coding DNA: TGTGCCAGCAGCCCCAGCCCCGGGAAGAGCGGGGAGCTGTTTTTT. This translates into CASSPSPGKSGELFF.